The rows below give T cell receptor beta chains drawn from one sample of a study of cytomegalovirus exposure and HLA in healthy donors. Assay: immunoSEQ multiplex PCR; the TCRdb copy retains only in-frame clones and omits some. The table includes over 70,000 clones, roughly 80% detected once. Sequenced: PBMCs. All receptors come from a male donor in good health and CMV-seronegative. The CDR3 runs from the conserved cysteine through the conserved F or W. The order of the fields is clone size, D gene, J gene, V gene, CDR3 protein, CDR3 DNA. The D gene is left open where the match is weak. Some rows mark clone size as missing; the rest say once, few, many or name a class of expanded clone.

clone_size: .
d_call: .
j_call: TRBJ2-7
v_call: TRBV28
cdr3_aa: CASSWGRSPLYEQYF
cdr3_nt: TGTGCCAGCAGTTGGGGGAGGTCCCCCCTCTACGAGCAGTACTTC

clone_size: .
d_call: TRBD2
j_call: TRBJ2-7
v_call: TRBV6-5
cdr3_aa: CASSPRLAGYYEQYF
cdr3_nt: TGTGCCAGCAGTCCGAGACTAGCGGGATATTACGAGCAGTACTTC

clone_size: .
d_call: .
j_call: TRBJ1-4
v_call: TRBV6-6
cdr3_aa: CASSQKPNEKLFF
cdr3_nt: TGTGCCAGCAGTCAAAAGCCGAATGAAAAACTGTTTTTT

clone_size: once
d_call: TRBD1
j_call: TRBJ2-7
v_call: TRBV4-3
cdr3_aa: CASSHSGQGGSYEQYF
cdr3_nt: TGCGCCAGCAGCCACTCGGGACAGGGGGGCTCCTACGAGCAGTACTTC

clone_size: .
d_call: TRBD1
j_call: TRBJ2-2
v_call: TRBV28
cdr3_aa: CASLIGAGGTGELFF
cdr3_nt: TGTGCCAGCCTCATAGGGGCAGGGGGCACCGGGGAGCTGTTTTTT

clone_size: .
d_call: .
j_call: TRBJ2-1
v_call: TRBV7-2
cdr3_aa: CASSFTSNNEQFF
cdr3_nt: TGTGCCAGCAGCTTCACTAGTAACAATGAGCAGTTCTTC

clone_size: .
d_call: .
j_call: TRBJ1-1
v_call: TRBV5-4
cdr3_aa: CASSSRQVAEAFF
cdr3_nt: TGTGCCAGCAGCTCGCGACAGGTTGCTGAAGCTTTCTTT

clone_size: .
d_call: TRBD2
j_call: TRBJ2-5
v_call: TRBV18
cdr3_aa: CASSFRAGEGSQETQYF
cdr3_nt: TGTGCCAGCTCCTTTCGTGCCGGGGAGGGGAGTCAAGAGACCCAGTACTTC

clone_size: .
d_call: TRBD1
j_call: TRBJ1-6
v_call: TRBV9
cdr3_aa: CASSQDRGNSPLHF
cdr3_nt: TGTGCCAGCAGCCAAGACAGGGGAAATTCACCCCTCCACTTT

clone_size: few
d_call: .
j_call: TRBJ2-5
v_call: TRBV6-5
cdr3_aa: CASTPRFGETQYF
cdr3_nt: TGTGCCAGCACCCCGCGGTTTGGGGAGACCCAGTACTTC

clone_size: .
d_call: .
j_call: TRBJ1-5
v_call: TRBV7-4
cdr3_aa: CASSLVRGLRGQPQHF
cdr3_nt: TGTGCCAGCAGCCTAGTTAGAGGTCTAAGAGGTCAGCCCCAGCATTTT

clone_size: .
d_call: .
j_call: TRBJ1-1
v_call: TRBV29-1
cdr3_aa: CSGGQVMNTEAFF
cdr3_nt: TGCAGCGGGGGACAAGTCATGAACACTGAAGCTTTCTTT

clone_size: .
d_call: .
j_call: TRBJ2-4
v_call: TRBV5-1
cdr3_aa: CASSSEGNIQYF
cdr3_nt: TGCGCCAGCAGCTCTGAGGGCAACATTCAGTACTTC

clone_size: few
d_call: .
j_call: TRBJ1-1
v_call: TRBV10-1
cdr3_aa: CASSTTKDTEAFF
cdr3_nt: TGCGCCAGCAGCACTACGAAAGACACTGAAGCTTTCTTT

clone_size: .
d_call: .
j_call: TRBJ2-5
v_call: TRBV9
cdr3_aa: CASSGLDTQRGETQYF
cdr3_nt: TGTGCCAGCAGCGGACTTGACACTCAAAGGGGAGAGACCCAGTACTTC

clone_size: .
d_call: .
j_call: TRBJ2-7
v_call: TRBV7-2
cdr3_aa: CASKRVAGTYEQYF
cdr3_nt: TGTGCCAGCAAGAGGGTAGCTGGAACCTACGAGCAGTACTTC

clone_size: .
d_call: .
j_call: TRBJ1-4
v_call: TRBV18
cdr3_aa: CASSSNRGEKLFF
cdr3_nt: TGTGCCAGCTCCTCCAACCGGGGAGAAAAACTGTTTTTT

clone_size: .
d_call: TRBD1
j_call: TRBJ2-7
v_call: TRBV5-1
cdr3_aa: CASSSSLWDPGQGGYEQYF
cdr3_nt: TGCGCCAGCAGCTCCAGTCTTTGGGATCCGGGACAGGGGGGCTACGAGCAATACTTC

clone_size: .
d_call: .
j_call: TRBJ1-5
v_call: TRBV7-6
cdr3_aa: CASSLEEGPDQPQHF
cdr3_nt: TGTGCCAGCAGCTTAGAGGAGGGGCCCGATCAGCCCCAGCATTTT

clone_size: .
d_call: .
j_call: TRBJ2-6
v_call: TRBV7-9
cdr3_aa: CASSYPRASGANGLTF
cdr3_nt: TGTGCCAGCAGTTACCCACGGGCCTCTGGGGCCAACGGCCTGACTTTC

clone_size: .
d_call: TRBD2
j_call: TRBJ2-2
v_call: TRBV11-2
cdr3_aa: CASSFSGVAGYNTGELFF
cdr3_nt: TGTGCCAGCAGCTTTAGTGGGGTAGCGGGATACAACACCGGGGAGCTGTTTTTT

clone_size: .
d_call: .
j_call: TRBJ1-6
v_call: TRBV10-3
cdr3_aa: CAISESIQGSSPLHF
cdr3_nt: TGTGCCATCAGTGAGTCAATCCAGGGTAGTTCACCCCTCCACTTT

clone_size: .
d_call: TRBD1
j_call: TRBJ1-2
v_call: TRBV7-8
cdr3_aa: CASSLTDRGGIGYGYTF
cdr3_nt: TGTGCCAGCAGCTTAACGGACAGGGGAGGTATCGGCTATGGCTACACCTTC

clone_size: .
d_call: .
j_call: TRBJ2-3
v_call: TRBV11-2
cdr3_aa: CASSFQRGWGTDTQYF
cdr3_nt: TGTGCCAGCAGCTTTCAACGCGGGTGGGGCACAGATACGCAGTATTTT

clone_size: .
d_call: TRBD1
j_call: TRBJ1-2
v_call: TRBV18
cdr3_aa: CASSPIRDRSNYGYTF
cdr3_nt: TGTGCCAGCTCACCGATTCGGGACAGGTCTAACTATGGCTACACCTTC

clone_size: .
d_call: .
j_call: TRBJ2-3
v_call: TRBV9
cdr3_aa: CASSVVGGDTDTQYF
cdr3_nt: TGTGCCAGCAGCGTAGTGGGCGGGGACACAGATACGCAGTATTTT

clone_size: .
d_call: TRBD1
j_call: TRBJ2-5
v_call: TRBV9
cdr3_aa: CASSVGFRGPGETQYF
cdr3_nt: TGTGCCAGCAGCGTAGGGTTTAGGGGGCCGGGGGAGACCCAGTACTTC

clone_size: .
d_call: TRBD1
j_call: TRBJ1-1
v_call: TRBV28
cdr3_aa: CTSSLRRGDRVTEAFF
cdr3_nt: TGTACCAGCAGTTTAAGGAGGGGAGACAGGGTCACTGAAGCTTTCTTT

clone_size: .
d_call: TRBD1
j_call: TRBJ2-7
v_call: TRBV7-9
cdr3_aa: CSSSPSRTGVGYF
cdr3_nt: TGTTCCAGCAGCCCCTCCCGGACAGGGGTCGGGTACTTC

clone_size: .
d_call: .
j_call: TRBJ2-1
v_call: TRBV7-9
cdr3_aa: CSSITYSNEQFF
cdr3_nt: TGTTCCAGCATTACTTACAGCAATGAGCAGTTCTTC

clone_size: .
d_call: TRBD1
j_call: TRBJ2-3
v_call: TRBV28
cdr3_aa: CASQTGRDTQYF
cdr3_nt: TGTGCCAGCCAGACAGGGCGGGATACGCAGTATTTT

clone_size: .
d_call: .
j_call: TRBJ1-2
v_call: TRBV7-9
cdr3_aa: CASEDRHYGYTF
cdr3_nt: TGTGCCAGCGAGGATCGACACTATGGCTACACCTTC

clone_size: .
d_call: .
j_call: TRBJ2-2
v_call: TRBV7-9
cdr3_aa: CASSLASGGRELFF
cdr3_nt: TGTGCCAGCAGCTTAGCTTCCGGGGGTAGGGAGCTGTTTTTT

clone_size: .
d_call: .
j_call: TRBJ1-2
v_call: TRBV15
cdr3_aa: CATSRGQDFNYGYTF
cdr3_nt: TGTGCCACCAGCAGAGGTCAGGATTTTAACTATGGCTACACCTTC

clone_size: .
d_call: .
j_call: TRBJ1-1
v_call: TRBV2
cdr3_aa: CATVTGNTEAFF
cdr3_nt: TGTGCCACGGTAACAGGGAACACTGAAGCTTTCTTT

clone_size: .
d_call: .
j_call: TRBJ1-4
v_call: TRBV5-1
cdr3_aa: CASSLTRPLNEKLFF
cdr3_nt: TGCGCCAGCAGCTTAACCAGGCCCTTAAATGAAAAACTGTTTTTT

clone_size: once
d_call: .
j_call: TRBJ2-1
v_call: TRBV11-3
cdr3_aa: CASSFEGGGRSEQFF
cdr3_nt: TGTGCCAGCAGCTTTGAGGGAGGAGGCCGTAGTGAGCAGTTCTTC

clone_size: .
d_call: .
j_call: TRBJ1-2
v_call: TRBV4-3
cdr3_aa: CASSQDFSGAKTYTF
cdr3_nt: TGCGCCAGCAGCCAAGATTTTAGCGGAGCAAAGACCTACACCTTC

clone_size: .
d_call: .
j_call: TRBJ1-1
v_call: TRBV7-2
cdr3_aa: CASSLAGGARTEAFF
cdr3_nt: TGTGCCAGCAGCTTAGCAGGGGGGGCGAGGACTGAAGCTTTCTTT

clone_size: .
d_call: .
j_call: TRBJ2-1
v_call: TRBV15
cdr3_aa: CATSKRSNEQFF
cdr3_nt: TGTGCCACCAGCAAGCGTTCCAACGAGCAGTTCTTC

clone_size: .
d_call: .
j_call: TRBJ2-7
v_call: TRBV7-2
cdr3_aa: CASSLVQGTYEQYF
cdr3_nt: TGTGCCAGCAGCTTAGTGCAGGGAACCTACGAGCAGTACTTC

clone_size: .
d_call: .
j_call: TRBJ2-3
v_call: TRBV7-6
cdr3_aa: CASSSTAENTDTQYF
cdr3_nt: TGTGCCAGCAGCTCGACGGCGGAAAACACAGATACGCAGTATTTT

clone_size: .
d_call: TRBD2
j_call: TRBJ2-7
v_call: TRBV28
cdr3_aa: CASMTSGRLYEQYF
cdr3_nt: TGTGCCAGCATGACTAGCGGGAGATTATACGAGCAGTACTTC

clone_size: .
d_call: .
j_call: TRBJ2-7
v_call: TRBV15
cdr3_aa: CATSRAGYEQYF
cdr3_nt: TGTGCCACCAGCAGAGCCGGGTACGAGCAGTACTTC

clone_size: .
d_call: .
j_call: TRBJ2-7
v_call: TRBV5-1
cdr3_aa: CASSLNRAEQYF
cdr3_nt: TGCGCCAGCAGCTTAAACAGGGCCGAGCAGTACTTC